The source of this TCR beta chain is a study of beta chain features in type 1 diabetes. Study-wide results and limits: Possible PCR preference for shorter templates applied equally to patients and controls. All four CD4+ subsets of Type 1 diabetes patients contained TCRB CDR3s that were moderately but significantly shorter.

Sequenced material consisted of expressed TCRB transcripts (all of the isolated RNA was reverse transcribed). This table comes from immunoSEQ multiplex PCR, and its TCRdb copy is limited to in-frame clones, with some not included. The sample lists about 660,000 clones, around 15% seen once, with just under 0.04% in the top ten. Comments on this clone: No antigen is known for it.

Per germline, CDR1 SGHAT and CDR2 FQNNGV. V lost 5 bases, J lost 4 bases, and 17 bases stayed unmatched. The CDR3 spans 18 residues. The chain has TRBV11-2 and TRBJ1-1, with 9 bases fitting TRBD1. Sequenced input: naive CD4+ T cells from blood. This TCR came from a man aged 18 to 29 with type 1 diabetes. The CDR3: CASSRHRDRVVVATEAFF. In nucleotides, the CDR3 is TGTGCCAGCAGCCGACACCGGGACAGGGTCGTGGTGGCCACTGAAGCTTTCTTT.